This TCR beta chain was obtained from a study of blood T cells in healthy people across ages. On this clonotype: Its antigen is undetermined.

General study findings and limits: When one million T cells were used, diversity estimates were thought to be underestimates.

Primers used in a second PCR of about 6 to 11 cycles were a sample-barcoded 5' primer and a J-beta primer mix. TCRdb fed the 5' RACE reads into MiXCR, producing one record per CDR3 protein. The sample carries around 1,800,000 distinct CDR3 sequences, 35% to 50% recorded once. Trimming pared 1 base from V and 0 bases from J, leaving 13 bases between. The CDR3 length is 16 residues. Germline lookup yields CDR1 SEHNR and CDR2 FQNEAQ (reference sequence). The chain couples TRBV7-9 to TRBJ2-7; D gene uncertain. Sequenced: blood. This TCR derives from a human donor in good health. The CDR3: CASSLGASISSYEQYF. In DNA form, the CDR3 reads TGTGCCAGCAGCTTAGGAGCCAGTATCTCCTCCTACGAGCAGTACTTC. The variable domain in full, with the rest retrieved from reference TRBV7-9 and TRBJ2-7, is DTGVSQNPRHKITKRGQNVTFRCDPISEHNRLYWYRQTLGQGPEFLTYFQNEAQLEKSRLLSDRFSAERPKGSFSTLEIQRTEQGDSAMYLCASSLGASISSYEQYFGPGTRLTVT.